There are a few counts of the clone carrying this T cell receptor beta chain. Its antigen is not identified. PCR primers comprised 60 Vbeta and 13 Jbeta primers. The method was immunoSEQ multiplex PCR; TCRdb's version includes in-frame clones alone and lacks a portion of them. The sample records approximately 51,000 clones, around three quarters being singletons. This CDR3 is 15 amino acids long. In germline, CDR1 is SGHNT, CDR2 YYREEE (reference sequence). The data were taken from a study of cytomegalovirus exposure and HLA in healthy donors. Study outcomes and limitations: Earlier analysis yielded a pattern in which most TCR beta V segments were productive about 90% or about 30% of the time. One cluster of highly shared sequence variants probably arose as a sequencing artifact. In most subjects, TCR beta sequences reportedly gave accurate predictions of HLA-A and HLA-B alleles.

The rearrangement joins TRBV5-4 to TRBJ2-2, with 9 nucleotides matching TRBD2. The source of this sequence is a man younger than 45 in good health and CMV-seronegative. Input material: PBMCs. The chain's CDR3 is CVYSGRIANTGELFF. Written as DNA, the CDR3 is TGTGTGTATAGCGGGAGAATCGCGAACACCGGGGAGCTGTTTTTT.